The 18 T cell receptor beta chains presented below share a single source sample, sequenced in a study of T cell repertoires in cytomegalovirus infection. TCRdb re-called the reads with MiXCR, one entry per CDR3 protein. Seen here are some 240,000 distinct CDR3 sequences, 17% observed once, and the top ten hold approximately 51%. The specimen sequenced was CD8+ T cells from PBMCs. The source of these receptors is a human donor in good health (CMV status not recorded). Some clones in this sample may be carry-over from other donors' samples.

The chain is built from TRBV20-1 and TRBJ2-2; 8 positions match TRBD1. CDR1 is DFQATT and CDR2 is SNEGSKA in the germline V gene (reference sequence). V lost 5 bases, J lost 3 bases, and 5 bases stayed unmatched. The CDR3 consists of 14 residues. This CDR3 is CSAPDRDYTGELFF. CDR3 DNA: TGCAGTGCTCCGGACAGGGACTACACCGGGGAGCTGTTTTTT.

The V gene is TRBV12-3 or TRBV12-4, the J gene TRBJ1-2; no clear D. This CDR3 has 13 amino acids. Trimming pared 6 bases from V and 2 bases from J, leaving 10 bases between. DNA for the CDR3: TGTGCCAGCAGGAAGAGCGCGAACTATGGCTACACCTTC. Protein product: CASRKSANYGYTF.

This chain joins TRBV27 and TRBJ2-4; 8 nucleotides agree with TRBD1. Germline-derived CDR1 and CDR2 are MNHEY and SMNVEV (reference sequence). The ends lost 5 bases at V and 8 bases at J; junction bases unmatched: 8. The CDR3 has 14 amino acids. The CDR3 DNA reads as TGTGCCAGCAGTACAACAGGGGGGCCGGACATTCAGTACTTC. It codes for CASSTTGGPDIQYF.

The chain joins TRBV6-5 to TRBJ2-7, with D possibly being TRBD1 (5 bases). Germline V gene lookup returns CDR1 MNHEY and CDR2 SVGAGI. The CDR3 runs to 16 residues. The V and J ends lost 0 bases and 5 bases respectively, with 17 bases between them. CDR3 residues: CASSYSARVYRNEQYF. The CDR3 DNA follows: TGTGCCAGCAGTTACTCAGCAAGAGTATACAGGAACGAGCAGTACTTC.

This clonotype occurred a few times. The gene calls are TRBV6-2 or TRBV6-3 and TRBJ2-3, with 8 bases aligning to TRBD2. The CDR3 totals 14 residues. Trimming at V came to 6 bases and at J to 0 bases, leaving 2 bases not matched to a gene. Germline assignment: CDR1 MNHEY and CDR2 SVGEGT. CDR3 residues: CASRRGASTDTQYF. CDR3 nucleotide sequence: TGTGCCAGCAGGCGGGGGGCCAGCACAGATACGCAGTATTTT.

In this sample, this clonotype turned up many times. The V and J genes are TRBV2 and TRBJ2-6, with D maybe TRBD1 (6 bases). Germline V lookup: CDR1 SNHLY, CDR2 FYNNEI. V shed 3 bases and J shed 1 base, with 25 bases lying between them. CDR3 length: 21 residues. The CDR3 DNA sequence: TGTGCCAGCAGTGAGAATCGTATTTGGGGGCGGAAGGGTTCTGGGGCCAACGTCCTGACTTTC. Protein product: CASSENRIWGRKGSGANVLTF.

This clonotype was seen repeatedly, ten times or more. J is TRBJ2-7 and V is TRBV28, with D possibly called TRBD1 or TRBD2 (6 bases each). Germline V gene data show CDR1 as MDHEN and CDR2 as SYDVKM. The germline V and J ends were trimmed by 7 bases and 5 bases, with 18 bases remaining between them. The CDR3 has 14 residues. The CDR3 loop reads CASNPVGGLDEQYF. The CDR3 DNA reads TGTGCCAGCAACCCGGTAGGGGGGTTGGACGAGCAGTACTTC.

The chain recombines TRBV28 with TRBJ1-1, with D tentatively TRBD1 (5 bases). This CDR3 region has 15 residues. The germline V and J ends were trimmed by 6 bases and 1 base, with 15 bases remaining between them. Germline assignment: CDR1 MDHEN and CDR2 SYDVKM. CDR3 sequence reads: CASSLQALGNTEAFF. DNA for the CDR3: TGTGCCAGCAGCCTACAGGCTCTCGGGAACACTGAAGCTTTCTTT.

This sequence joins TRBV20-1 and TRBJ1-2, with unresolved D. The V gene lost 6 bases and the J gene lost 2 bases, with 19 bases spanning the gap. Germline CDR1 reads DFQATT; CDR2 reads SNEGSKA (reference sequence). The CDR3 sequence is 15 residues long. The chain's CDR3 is CSAQMGRYLNYGYTF. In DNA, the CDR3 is TGCAGTGCCCAAATGGGGAGGTACCTGAACTATGGCTACACCTTC.

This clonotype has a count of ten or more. The chain's CDR3 is CASSYNRQAQETQYF. As DNA, the CDR3 is TGTGCCAGCAGTTACAACCGACAAGCCCAAGAGACCCAGTACTTC. The chain uses TRBV6-6 and TRBJ2-5; D is ambiguous. The CDR3 has 15 amino acids. CDR1 MNHNY and CDR2 SVGAGI come from the germline V gene (reference sequence). V lost 2 bases to trimming and J lost 1 base, with 11 bases between them.

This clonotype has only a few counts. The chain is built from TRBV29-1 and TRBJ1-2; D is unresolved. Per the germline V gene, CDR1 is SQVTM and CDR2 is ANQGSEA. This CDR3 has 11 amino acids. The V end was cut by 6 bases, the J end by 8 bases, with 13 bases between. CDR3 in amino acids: CSVREGWGYTF. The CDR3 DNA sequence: TGCAGCGTGCGTGAGGGCTGGGGCTACACCTTC.

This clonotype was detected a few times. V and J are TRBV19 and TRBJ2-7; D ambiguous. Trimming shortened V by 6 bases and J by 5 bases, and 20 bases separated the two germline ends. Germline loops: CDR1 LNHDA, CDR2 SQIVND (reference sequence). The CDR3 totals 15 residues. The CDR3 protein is CASSEDRAVRDEQYF. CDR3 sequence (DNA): TGTGCCAGTAGCGAAGACCGAGCCGTCCGGGACGAGCAGTACTTC.

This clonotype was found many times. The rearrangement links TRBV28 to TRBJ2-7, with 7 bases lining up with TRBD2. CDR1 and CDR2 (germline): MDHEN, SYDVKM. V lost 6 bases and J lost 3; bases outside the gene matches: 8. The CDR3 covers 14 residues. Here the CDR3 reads CASSPGLGVYEQYF. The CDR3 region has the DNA TGTGCCAGCAGCCCCGGACTAGGCGTCTACGAGCAGTACTTC.

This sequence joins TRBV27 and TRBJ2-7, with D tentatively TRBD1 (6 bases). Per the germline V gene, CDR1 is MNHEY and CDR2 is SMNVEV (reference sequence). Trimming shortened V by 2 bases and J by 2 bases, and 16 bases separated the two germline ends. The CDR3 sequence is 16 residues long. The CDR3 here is CASSLQKTGLPYEQYF. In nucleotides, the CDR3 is TGTGCCAGCAGTTTACAAAAAACAGGGCTCCCCTACGAGCAGTACTTC.

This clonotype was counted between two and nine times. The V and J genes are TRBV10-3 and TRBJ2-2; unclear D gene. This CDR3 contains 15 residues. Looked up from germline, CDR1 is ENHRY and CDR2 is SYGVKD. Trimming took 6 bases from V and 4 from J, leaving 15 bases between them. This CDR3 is CAIRVEGGVTGELFF. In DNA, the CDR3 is TGTGCCATCAGAGTAGAAGGTGGAGTCACCGGGGAGCTGTTTTTT.

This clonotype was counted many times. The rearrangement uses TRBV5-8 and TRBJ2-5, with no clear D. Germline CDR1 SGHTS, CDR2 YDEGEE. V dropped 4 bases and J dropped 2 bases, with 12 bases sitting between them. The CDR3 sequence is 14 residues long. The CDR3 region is CASSPSGRQETQYF. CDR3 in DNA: TGTGCCAGCAGCCCCTCCGGCCGACAAGAGACCCAGTACTTC.

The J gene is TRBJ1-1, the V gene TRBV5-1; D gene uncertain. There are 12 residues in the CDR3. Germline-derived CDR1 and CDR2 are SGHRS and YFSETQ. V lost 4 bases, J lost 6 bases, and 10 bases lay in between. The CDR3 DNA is TGCGCCAGCAGCGTGGGTGAGGCTGAAGCTTTCTTT. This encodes CASSVGEAEAFF.

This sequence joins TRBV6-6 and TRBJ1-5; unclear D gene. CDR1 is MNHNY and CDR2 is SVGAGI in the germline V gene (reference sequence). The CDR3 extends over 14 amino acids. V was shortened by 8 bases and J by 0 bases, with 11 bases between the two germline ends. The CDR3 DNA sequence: TGTGCCAGCGAGGGCCTTTATAGCAATCAGCCCCAGCATTTT. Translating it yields CASEGLYSNQPQHF.